This T cell receptor (beta chain) was sequenced in a study of tumor-infiltrating lymphocytes in oesophageal squamous cell carcinoma. This CDR3 spans 12 amino acids. Germline V CDR1 and CDR2: MDHEN, SYDVKM. Via MiXCR, TCRdb re-called the PCR reads, giving one row per CDR3 protein. The sample carries over 20,000 distinct CDR3 sequences, approximately 34% recorded once. The origin of this receptor is a female donor with esophageal squamous cell carcinoma. The sequencing sample was made of esophageal tumor tissue. V usage is TRBV28 and J usage is TRBJ2-1, with D tentatively TRBD2 (6 bases). The J call is doubtful: the DNA matches TRBJ2-5 better. CDR3 in amino acids: CASTGGAETQYF. CDR3 DNA sequence: TGTGCCAGCACCGGGGGAGCAGAGACCCAGTACTTC.